Presented here are 21 T cell receptor beta chains from one specimen sequenced in a study of blood T cell repertoires in COVID-19. TCRdb's copy holds only in-frame clones and misses some; the assay was immunoSEQ multiplex PCR. The table lists approximately 300,000 clones, 90% of them singletons. The sequencing sample was made of peripheral blood. These receptors came from a woman in her twenties or thirties with COVID-19, enrolled during active disease.

The chain links TRBV28 to TRBJ2-3; a weak D match, TRBD2 (5 bases). The germline V and J ends were trimmed by 6 bases and 1 base, with 11 bases remaining between them. CDR1 and CDR2 (germline): MDHEN, SYDVKM. CDR3 size: 14 residues. The CDR3 sequence: CASRTISGTDTQYF. DNA for the CDR3: TGTGCCAGCAGAACCATTAGCGGCACAGATACGCAGTATTTT. Variable domain in full (rest from reference TRBV28 and TRBJ2-3): DVKVTQSSRYLVKRTGEKVFLECVQDMDHENMFWYRQDPGLGLRLIYFSYDVKMKEKGDIPEGYSVSREKKERFSLILESASTNQTSMYLCASRTISGTDTQYFGPGTRLTVL.

The rearrangement uses TRBV6-2 or TRBV6-3 and TRBJ1-2, with D possibly matching TRBD1 (5 bases). The CDR3 is made up of 18 amino acids. Germline V gene sequence: CDR1 MNHEY, CDR2 SVGEGT. V was cut by 2 bases and J by 5 bases, with 24 bases left in between. The CDR3 DNA sequence: TGTGCCAGCAGTTACCCGACCCCGGGAGGCCCTGAGGGGTATGGCTACACCTTC. It encodes CASSYPTPGGPEGYGYTF.

The rearrangement joins TRBV19 to TRBJ2-7; D might be TRBD1 (5 bases). CDR1 is LNHDA and CDR2 is SQIVND in the germline V gene (reference sequence). This CDR3 comprises 13 residues. The ends were cut back, 6 bases at V and 2 bases at J, with 11 bases in the middle. CDR3: CASSETATYEQYF. CDR3 sequence (DNA): TGTGCCAGTAGCGAGACAGCCACCTACGAGCAGTACTTC.

The rearrangement joins TRBV5-8 to TRBJ2-7; weak D call: TRBD1 (6 bases). CDR1 and CDR2 (germline): SGHTS, YDEGEE. With 0 bases removed from V and 5 bases from J, the gap between germline ends came to 18 bases. This CDR3 is 16 amino acids long. The CDR3 bases are TGTGCCAGCAGCTTGGGATTGACTCCCCCAGGGGACGAGCAGTACTTC. It is translated as CASSLGLTPPGDEQYF.

The chain carries TRBV25-1 and TRBJ2-1, with 7 bases matching TRBD2. CDR1 and CDR2 (germline): MGHDK, SYGVNS. With 3 bases clipped from V and 0 bases from J, the junction kept 8 bases outside the gene matches. CDR3 length: 17 residues. The CDR3 sequence: CASSDSARGSSYNEQFF. The CDR3 DNA reads as TGTGCCAGCAGTGACTCGGCGCGGGGGAGCTCCTACAATGAGCAGTTCTTC.

J is TRBJ2-1 and V is TRBV28; TRBD2 matches at 9 bases. This CDR3 region has 17 residues. V shed 7 bases and J 3 bases; nucleotides not matched to a gene: 13. Germline loops: CDR1 MDHEN, CDR2 SYDVKM. CDR3 coding DNA: TGTGCCAGCAAGGGGCTTATTTTTAGCGGGAGCTACAATGAGCAGTTCTTC. Residues: CASKGLIFSGSYNEQFF. The whole variable domain, filled in from reference TRBV28 and TRBJ2-1, reads DVKVTQSSRYLVKRTGEKVFLECVQDMDHENMFWYRQDPGLGLRLIYFSYDVKMKEKGDIPEGYSVSREKKERFSLILESASTNQTSMYLCASKGLIFSGSYNEQFFGPGTRLTVL.

The chain links TRBV10-2 to TRBJ2-7; 11 bases line up with TRBD2. Germline lookup yields CDR1 WSHSY and CDR2 SAAADI. The CDR3 is made up of 15 amino acids. V lost 2 bases and J lost 6; bases outside the gene matches: 6. The CDR3: CASSETSGSLGEQYF. CDR3 DNA sequence: TGCGCCAGCAGTGAGACTAGCGGGAGTTTAGGCGAGCAGTACTTC.

The chain combines TRBV5-4 with TRBJ1-2; a weak D match, TRBD1 (6 bases). V shed 5 bases and J shed 2 bases, with 13 bases lying between them. Germline loops: CDR1 SGHNT, CDR2 YYREEE (reference sequence). The CDR3 loop spans 14 amino acids. This CDR3 reads CASRLGGANYGYTF. CDR3 coding DNA: TGTGCCAGCAGACTTGGGGGGGCAAACTATGGCTACACCTTC.

The rearrangement links TRBV11-3 to TRBJ2-3; 7 bases map to TRBD2. Unmatched junction bases numbered 5, after V lost 4 bases and J lost 4 bases. This CDR3 is 14 amino acids long. Germline V lookup: CDR1 SGHNT, CDR2 YENEEA. This CDR3 is CASSWAGVADTQYF. The CDR3 region has the DNA TGTGCCAGCAGCTGGGCGGGAGTGGCAGATACGCAGTATTTT.

The table lists this clone with a count of one. The chain combines TRBV7-9 with TRBJ1-6, with TRBD1 matching over 10 bases. V was pared by 5 bases and J by 8 bases, with 6 bases of the junction left unmatched. This CDR3 is 15 amino acids long. Germline V gene lookup returns CDR1 SEHNR and CDR2 FQNEAQ (reference sequence). CDR3 sequence reads: CASSATGGRDSPLHF. In nucleotides, the CDR3 is TGTGCCAGCAGCGCGACAGGGGGCAGAGATTCACCCCTCCACTTT.

This chain links TRBV2 with TRBJ1-4, with D unresolved. This CDR3 region has 14 residues. V was shortened by 3 bases and J by 8 bases, with 13 bases between the two germline ends. Germline V gene sequence: CDR1 SNHLY, CDR2 FYNNEI. The CDR3 nucleotides are TGTGCCAGCAGTGACGCCCTCGGTGAGGAAAAACTGTTTTTT. Its protein is CASSDALGEEKLFF.

This clone was seen just once. The chain couples TRBV18 to TRBJ2-7; possibly TRBD2 for D (6 bases). Germline CDR1 reads KGHSH; CDR2 reads LQKENI. The V end lost 4 bases, the J end lost 6 bases, and 13 bases lay between the germline ends. This CDR3 region has 13 residues. The CDR3 coding sequence is TGTGCCAGCTCACAGAGGGACTTCCTCGAGCAGTACTTC. This encodes CASSQRDFLEQYF. Full variable domain (missing parts from reference TRBV18 and TRBJ2-7): NAGVMQNPRHLVRRRGQEARLRCSPMKGHSHVYWYRQLPEEGLKFMVYLQKENIIDESGMPKERFSAEFPKEGPSILRIQQVVRGDSAAYFCASSQRDFLEQYFGPGTRLTVT.

V is TRBV7-2 and J is TRBJ1-6, with TRBD1 matching over 8 bases. V shed 5 bases and J 4 bases; nucleotides not matched to a gene: 4. The CDR3 sequence is 15 residues long. Germline CDR1 SGHTA, CDR2 FQGNSA. CDR3 in amino acids: CASSTWTGYNSPLHF. The CDR3 DNA sequence: TGTGCCAGCAGCACCTGGACAGGGTATAATTCACCCCTCCACTTT.

The chain is built from TRBV5-1 and TRBJ1-1, with a possible D match to TRBD1 (6 bases). The CDR3 has 17 residues. Germline V gene lookup returns CDR1 SGHRS and CDR2 YFSETQ. Trimming took 0 bases from V and 3 from J, leaving 18 bases between them. CDR3 region: CASSLGDPQGLDTEAFF. CDR3 coding DNA: TGCGCCAGCAGCTTGGGGGACCCACAGGGTTTGGACACTGAAGCTTTCTTT.

The chain employs TRBV24-1 and TRBJ1-2; 10 bases line up with TRBD1. The junction had 9 bases not matched to a gene; V was cut back by 5 bases and J by 4 bases. Germline V lookup: CDR1 KGHDR, CDR2 SFDVKD. The CDR3 consists of 16 residues. The CDR3 is CATSAGQGIPFYGYTF. CDR3 sequence (DNA): TGTGCCACCAGTGCGGGACAGGGGATCCCCTTCTATGGCTACACCTTC.

The rearrangement joins TRBV19 to TRBJ2-7, with D unresolved. Germline V gene data show CDR1 as LNHDA and CDR2 as SQIVND (reference sequence). V was trimmed by 3 bases and J by 6 bases, leaving 12 bases between them. This CDR3 has 13 residues. The CDR3: CASSIDRQREQYF. CDR3 in DNA: TGTGCCAGTAGTATCGACCGACAACGCGAGCAGTACTTC.

This rearrangement joins TRBV19 to TRBJ2-1; 11 bases align to TRBD2. Losses at the gene ends were 3 bases for V and 8 bases for J; bases not matched to a gene: 6. In germline, CDR1 is LNHDA, CDR2 SQIVND (reference sequence). The CDR3 consists of 15 residues. CDR3 amino acids: CASSIGLAGGDEQFF. Here the CDR3 DNA reads TGTGCCAGTAGTATCGGCCTAGCGGGAGGCGATGAGCAGTTCTTC.

J is TRBJ1-2 and V is TRBV7-2; D unresolved. V gave up 3 bases and J gave up 0 bases, with 20 bases separating them. Per germline, CDR1 SGHTA and CDR2 FQGNSA. The CDR3 is 18 residues long. CDR3 sequence reads: CASSFIWGAGLANYGYTF. The CDR3 DNA sequence: TGTGCCAGCAGCTTTATTTGGGGAGCGGGTTTAGCTAACTATGGCTACACCTTC. Based on the CDR3 plus reference TRBV7-2 and TRBJ1-2, the full variable domain is GAGVSQSPSNKVTEKGKDVELRCDPISGHTALYWYRQSLGQGLEFLIYFQGNSAPDKSGLPSDRFSAERTGGSVSTLTIQRTQQEDSAVYLCASSFIWGAGLANYGYTFGSGTRLTVV.

The chain is built from TRBV28 and TRBJ1-3; possibly TRBD1 for D (6 bases). The V gene lost 4 bases and the J gene lost 7 bases, with 23 bases spanning the gap. CDR3 length equals 17 residues. Germline CDR1 reads MDHEN; CDR2 reads SYDVKM. The CDR3 nucleotides read TGTGCCAGCAGTTCAGGCCCGGGGGGGGGCTTCGGGAACACCATATATTTT. This sequence encodes CASSSGPGGGFGNTIYF.

This chain links TRBV7-2 with TRBJ2-2, with a tentative D call TRBD2 (7 bases). CDR3 size: 17 residues. Germline-derived CDR1 and CDR2 are SGHTA and FQGNSA. Trimming stripped 1 base from V and 2 bases from J, with 14 bases between. CDR3: CASSLGGRGFNTGELFF. The CDR3, as DNA: TGTGCCAGCAGCTTAGGAGGGAGGGGGTTTAACACCGGGGAGCTGTTTTTT.

The chain carries TRBV6-5 and TRBJ1-4; D remains unclear. V lost 2 bases to trimming and J lost 8 bases, with 18 bases between them. This CDR3 region has 16 residues. Germline CDR1 is MNHEY and CDR2 is SVGAGI. Here the CDR3 reads CASSYGGSRLGEKLFF. The CDR3 bases are TGTGCCAGCAGTTACGGCGGGAGCCGTCTCGGAGAAAAACTGTTTTTT.